The sequence of this TCR beta chain was determined in a study of shared clonotypes between healthy human individuals. Generated by immunoSEQ multiplex PCR, the TCRdb table keeps only in-frame clones and is missing some. The data hold roughly 1,500,000 clones, with approximately 98.5% observed a single time. Free of recent acute infections or vaccinations, the donors were healthy HIV-negative adults. Only Caucasian adults living in Nashville, Tennessee served as donors. Splitting of CD4+ cells produced CD45RA+ naive and CD45RA-negative memory subsets. With regard to this clone: Its antigen is undetermined.

Study-level results: The diversity represented, both genetic and in exposure history, was limited by few donors.

Per germline, CDR1 MNHNS and CDR2 SASEGT. CDR3 length: 14 amino acids. V was clipped by 4 bases and J by 4 bases, with 14 bases between them. Sequencing was carried out using naive CD4+ T cells sorted from blood. Subset defined: CD45RA+ positively selected. The TCR originated in a young man in good health. The V gene is TRBV6-1, the J gene TRBJ2-7; D gene ambiguous. The CDR3 loop reads CASSVAGRGYEQYF. DNA for the CDR3: TGTGCCAGCAGTGTGGCAGGCAGAGGATACGAGCAGTACTTC.